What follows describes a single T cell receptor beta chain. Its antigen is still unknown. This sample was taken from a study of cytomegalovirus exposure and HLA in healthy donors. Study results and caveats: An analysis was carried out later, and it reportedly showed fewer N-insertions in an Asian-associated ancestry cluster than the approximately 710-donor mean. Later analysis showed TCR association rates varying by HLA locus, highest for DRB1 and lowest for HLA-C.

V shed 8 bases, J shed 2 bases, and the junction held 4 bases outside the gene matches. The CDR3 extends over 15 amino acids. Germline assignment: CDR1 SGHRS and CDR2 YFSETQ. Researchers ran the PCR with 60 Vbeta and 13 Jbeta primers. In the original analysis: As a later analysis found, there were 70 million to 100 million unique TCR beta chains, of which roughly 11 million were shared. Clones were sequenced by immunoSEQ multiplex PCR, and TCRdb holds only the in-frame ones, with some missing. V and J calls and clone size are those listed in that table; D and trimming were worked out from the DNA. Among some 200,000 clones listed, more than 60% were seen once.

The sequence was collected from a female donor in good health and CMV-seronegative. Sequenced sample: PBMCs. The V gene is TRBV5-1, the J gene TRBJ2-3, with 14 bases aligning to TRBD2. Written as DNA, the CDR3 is TGCGCCAGTGGACTAGCGGGAGGTATCACAGATACGCAGTATTTT. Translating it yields CASGLAGGITDTQYF.